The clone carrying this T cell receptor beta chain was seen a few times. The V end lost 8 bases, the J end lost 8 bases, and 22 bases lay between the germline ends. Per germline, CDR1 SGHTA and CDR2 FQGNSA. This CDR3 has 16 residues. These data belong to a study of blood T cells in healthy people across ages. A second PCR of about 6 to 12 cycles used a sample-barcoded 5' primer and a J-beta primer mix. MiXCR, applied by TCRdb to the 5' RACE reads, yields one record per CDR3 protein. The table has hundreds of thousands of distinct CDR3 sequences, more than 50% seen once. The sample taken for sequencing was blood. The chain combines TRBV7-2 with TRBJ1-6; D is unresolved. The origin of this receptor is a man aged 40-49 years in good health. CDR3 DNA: TGTGCCAGCTCGCATTATAAGTTCGGGTTTCATTCACCCCTCCACTTT. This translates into CASSHYKFGFHSPLHF.